This TCR beta chain was profiled in a study of CD8+ T cells in alopecia areata. Study-wide context: Treated individuals took tofacitinib by mouth, 5 to 10 mg twice daily. Tofacitinib therapy lasting 6 to 18 months was followed by 6 months off drug.

Study-level points and caveats: Numerous clones, expanded in lesions, remained in scalp and blood during tofacitinib. Treatment with tofacitinib significantly lowered scalp clonality and reduced expanded CD8+ clones among the top 100.

Treatment indicated: oral pan-JAK inhibitor, 5-10 mg twice daily. With V trimmed by 4 bases and J by 7 bases, 7 bases remained unmatched. The CDR3 covers 14 residues. Looked up from germline, CDR1 is SNHLY and CDR2 is FYNNEI. This clone has only a few counts. Its target is not known. Sequencing relied on a cDNA template that was reverse transcribed from extracted RNA. TCRdb's copy holds only in-frame clones and misses some; the assay was immunoSEQ multiplex PCR. The table lists 110,000 or so clones, 56% of them singletons. This specimen consisted of CD4+ T cells sorted from blood, obtained at week 24, from a patient treated with tofacitinib. The chain joins TRBV2 to TRBJ1-5; 7 nucleotides line up with TRBD1. The source is a human donor with alopecia areata. The CDR3 region has the DNA TGTGCCAGCAGTGGGAACAGGGGTGGGCAGCCCCAGCATTTT. Amino acid sequence: CASSGNRGGQPQHF.